This is a list of T cell receptor beta chains from one sample in a study of post-analysis software for immune sequencing data. MiXCR, applied by TCRdb to the PCR reads, yields one record per CDR3 protein. The repertoire holds hundreds of thousands of distinct CDR3 sequences, with 30% to 40% as singletons. Sequenced material: blood. The receptors derive from a girl under 10 years old with multiple sclerosis. The CDR3 runs from the conserved cysteine through the conserved F or W. The order of the fields is clone size, J gene, V gene, D gene, CDR3 DNA, CDR3 protein. A D gene is named only where the DNA matches it firmly. Rows give clone size only sometimes, using once, few, many, or a class for an expanded clone.

few | TRBJ2-1 | TRBV29-1 | TRBD1 | TGCAGCTGGACAGGTCACGTTGAGCAGTTCTTC | CSWTGHVEQFF
NA | TRBJ2-5 | TRBV5-1 | NA | TGCGCCAGCAGCGTAACTAGTCAAGAGACCCAGTACTTC | CASSVTSQETQYF
NA | TRBJ1-4 | TRBV14 | TRBD1 | TGTGCCAGCAGCCAACCGACAGGGGAAAAACTGTTTTTT | CASSQPTGEKLFF
few | TRBJ1-2 | TRBV12-3/TRBV12-4 | NA | TGTGCCAGCAGACCGACGGATGCTTCTGGCTACACCTTC | CASRPTDASGYTF
NA | TRBJ1-2 | TRBV28 | NA | TGTGCCAGCACTCGTGGAAGCTATGGCTACACCTTC | CASTRGSYGYTF
NA | TRBJ2-3 | TRBV12-5 | TRBD2 | TGTGCTAGTGGCGGAAGCGGGAGAAAAGATACGCAGTATTTT | CASGGSGRKDTQYF
NA | TRBJ2-3 | TRBV7-2 | TRBD2 | TGTGCCAGCAGCTTAGGGCCTCGGAATAGCGGGAGCACAGATACGCAGTATTTT | CASSLGPRNSGSTDTQYF
few | TRBJ2-7 | TRBV28 | NA | TGTGCCAGCAGTTTCCACAGTACCTACGAGCAGTACTTC | CASSFHSTYEQYF
few | TRBJ1-4 | TRBV10-3 | NA | TGTGCCATCAGTGAGTCGGATATAGGGCTAGGAGACGCAACTAATGAAAAACTGTTTTTT | CAISESDIGLGDATNEKLFF
NA | TRBJ2-1 | TRBV24-1 | TRBD1 | TGTGCCACCAGTGATCACGGGACAGGGTCCTACAATGAGCAGTTCTTC | CATSDHGTGSYNEQFF
NA | TRBJ2-3 | TRBV3-1 | TRBD2 | TGTGCCAGCAGCCCACCCTACAGCGGGACCTTCACAGATACGCAGTATTTT | CASSPPYSGTFTDTQYF
NA | TRBJ2-1 | TRBV2 | NA | TGTGCCGGGCGTCTGTACTCTGGGCAATACAATGAGCAGTTCTTC | CAGRLYSGQYNEQFF
many | TRBJ2-7 | TRBV15 | NA | TGTGCCACCAGCAGAGAGCTCTTGGACAGCTACGAGCAGTACTTC | CATSRELLDSYEQYF
NA | TRBJ2-1 | TRBV20-1 | TRBD2 | TGCAGTGCTAGACGAGCGGGAGCTGGGAATGAGCAGTTCTTC | CSARRAGAGNEQFF
NA | TRBJ1-2 | TRBV29-1 | NA | TGCAGCGTTGAAGACACAGGGTATGGCTACACCTTC | CSVEDTGYGYTF
NA | TRBJ2-1 | TRBV7-6 | NA | TGTGCCAGCAGCTTAGGGCCCCACAATGAGCAGTTCTTC | CASSLGPHNEQFF
NA | TRBJ2-7 | TRBV10-3 | TRBD2 | TGTGCCATCAGAGAGCGGGAGTTTGGCGAGCAGTACTTC | CAIREREFGEQYF
few | TRBJ1-2 | TRBV4-1 | NA | TGCGCCAGCAGCCCAGGGGAAGCTAACTATGGCTACACCTTC | CASSPGEANYGYTF
NA | TRBJ1-1 | TRBV27 | NA | TGTGCCAGCAGTTATATCGACGGGAACACTGAAGCTTTCTTT | CASSYIDGNTEAFF
few | TRBJ2-1 | TRBV11-3 | NA | TGTGCCAGCAGCTTGGCTAGGCTGGGTAAAGAGCAGTTCTTC | CASSLARLGKEQFF
NA | TRBJ2-7 | TRBV5-1 | NA | TGCGCCAGCAGCTTTTATGGGACCTCCTCCTACGAGCAGTACTTC | CASSFYGTSSYEQYF
NA | TRBJ2-7 | TRBV20-1 | TRBD2 | TGCAGTGCTAACTCGGGACTAGGTGGCCAGTACTTC | CSANSGLGGQYF
NA | TRBJ2-1 | TRBV6-4 | NA | TGTGCCAGCAGTGATTCGAGCCGCTCGGAGACCCAGTTCTTC | CASSDSSRSETQFF
NA | TRBJ2-3 | TRBV20-1 | NA | TGCAGTGCTAGGTCACCAGGAGACCTCACAGATACGCAGTATTTT | CSARSPGDLTDTQYF
NA | TRBJ1-5 | TRBV11-2 | NA | TGTGCCAGCAGCCCGGGATCGGGTAGCAATCAGCCCCAGCATTTT | CASSPGSGSNQPQHF
NA | TRBJ2-3 | TRBV4-1 | TRBD1 | TGCGCCAGCAGGTGGACAGGGCAAAATACAGATACGCAGTATTTT | CASRWTGQNTDTQYF
NA | TRBJ1-1 | TRBV20-1 | NA | TGCAGTGCTAGAGTCCCAACAGGGACCCACACTGAAGCTTTCTTT | CSARVPTGTHTEAFF
once | TRBJ2-7 | TRBV19 | NA | TGTGCCAGTAGTTCGGGAAGGAACTACGAGCAGTACTTC | CASSSGRNYEQYF
NA | TRBJ1-1 | TRBV29-1 | NA | TGCAGCGTTGTGACAGCGAACACTGAAGCTTTCTTT | CSVVTANTEAFF
NA | TRBJ2-3 | TRBV20-1 | NA | TGCAGTGCTAGAGACTACAGCGAGAGCACAGATACGCAGTATTTT | CSARDYSESTDTQYF
NA | TRBJ2-5 | TRBV7-9 | NA | TGTGCCAGCTATCCCTTAGCGGAGTGGGTTGGCAAGCAGTACTTC | CASYPLAEWVGKQYF